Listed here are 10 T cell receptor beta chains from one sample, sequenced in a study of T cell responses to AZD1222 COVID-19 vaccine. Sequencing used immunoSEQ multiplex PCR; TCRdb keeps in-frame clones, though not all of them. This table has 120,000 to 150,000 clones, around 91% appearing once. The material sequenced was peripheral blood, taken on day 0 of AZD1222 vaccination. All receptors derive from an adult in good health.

CDR3 coding DNA: TGCGCCAGCAGCCAAGCGCAGGGAAACTCCTACGAGCAGTACTTC. Its protein product is CASSQAQGNSYEQYF. The gene calls are TRBV4-1 and TRBJ2-7; D may be TRBD1 (5 bases). The germline V and J ends were trimmed by 1 base and 0 bases, with 10 bases remaining between them. In germline, CDR1 is MGHRA, CDR2 YSYEKL. The CDR3 has 15 amino acids.

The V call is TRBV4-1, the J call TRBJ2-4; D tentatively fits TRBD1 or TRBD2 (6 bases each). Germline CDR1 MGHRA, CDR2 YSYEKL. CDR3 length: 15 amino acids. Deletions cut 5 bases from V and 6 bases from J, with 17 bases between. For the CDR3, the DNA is TGCGCCAGCAGCGCCTTAGGGGGGAGCGGAAACATTCAGTACTTC. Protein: CASSALGGSGNIQYF.

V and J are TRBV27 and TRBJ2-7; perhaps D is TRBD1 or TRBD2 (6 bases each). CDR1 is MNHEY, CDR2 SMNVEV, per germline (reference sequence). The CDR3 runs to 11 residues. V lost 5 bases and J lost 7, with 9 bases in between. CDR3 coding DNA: TGTGCCAGCAGTGGGGGGCTGGAGCAGTACTTC. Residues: CASSGGLEQYF.

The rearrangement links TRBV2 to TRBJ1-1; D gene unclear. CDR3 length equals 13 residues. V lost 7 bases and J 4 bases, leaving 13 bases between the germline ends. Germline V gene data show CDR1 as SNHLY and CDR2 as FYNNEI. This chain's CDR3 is CASNPRPPTEAFF. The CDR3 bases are TGTGCCAGCAATCCTCGACCTCCCACTGAAGCTTTCTTT.

The CDR3 reads CASSYSGGLGGYTF. As DNA, the CDR3 is TGTGCCAGCAGTTACTCAGGGGGCCTGGGAGGCTACACCTTC. The chain is built from TRBV6-5 and TRBJ1-2; 7 bases align to TRBD1. Unmatched junction bases numbered 6, after V lost 0 bases and J lost 8 bases. Germline-derived CDR1 and CDR2 are MNHEY and SVGAGI. This CDR3 comprises 14 residues.

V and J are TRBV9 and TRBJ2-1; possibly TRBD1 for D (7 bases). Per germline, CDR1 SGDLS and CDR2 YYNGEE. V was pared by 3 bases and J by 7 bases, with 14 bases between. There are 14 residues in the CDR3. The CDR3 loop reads CASSGQGGSNEQFF. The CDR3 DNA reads TGTGCCAGCAGCGGACAGGGAGGTTCGAATGAGCAGTTCTTC.

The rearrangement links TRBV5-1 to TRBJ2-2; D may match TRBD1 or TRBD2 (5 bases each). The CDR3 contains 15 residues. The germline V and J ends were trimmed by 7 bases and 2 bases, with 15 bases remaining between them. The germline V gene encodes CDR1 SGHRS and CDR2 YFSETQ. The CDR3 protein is CASRTGTPNTGELFF. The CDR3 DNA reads TGCGCCAGCCGAACCGGGACGCCAAACACCGGGGAGCTGTTTTTT.

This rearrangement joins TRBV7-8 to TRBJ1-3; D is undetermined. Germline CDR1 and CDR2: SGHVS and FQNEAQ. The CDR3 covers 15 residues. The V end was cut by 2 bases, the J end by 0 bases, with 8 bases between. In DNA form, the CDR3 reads TGTGCCAGCAGCTTATTCTTGAGCTCTGGAAACACCATATATTTT. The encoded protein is CASSLFLSSGNTIYF.

The DNA of the CDR3 is TGTGCCAGCAGTTCCACCCCCCGACTAGCGGGAGTCTACGAGCAGTACTTC. Amino acids: CASSSTPRLAGVYEQYF. This chain uses TRBV7-9 with TRBJ2-7, with 12 bases aligning to TRBD2. The CDR3 extends over 17 amino acids. Germline V lookup: CDR1 SEHNR, CDR2 FQNEAQ (reference sequence). The V gene end was trimmed by 6 bases and the J gene end by 3 bases; junction bases not matched to a gene: 12.

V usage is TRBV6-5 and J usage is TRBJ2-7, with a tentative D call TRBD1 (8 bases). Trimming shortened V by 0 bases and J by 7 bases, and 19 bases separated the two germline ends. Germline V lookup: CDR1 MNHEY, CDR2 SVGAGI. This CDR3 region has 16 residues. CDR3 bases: TGTGCCAGCAGTTACTCGGAGGTGGGAGGGACAGGAGAGCAGTACTTC. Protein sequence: CASSYSEVGGTGEQYF.